The 9 T cell receptor beta chains below all came from one sample that was sequenced in a study of beta chain features in type 1 diabetes. The authors reverse transcribed all of the isolated RNA, so sequencing captured expressed TCRB transcripts. The protocol was immunoSEQ multiplex PCR, while the TCRdb copy is restricted to in-frame clones and leaves out a portion. The sample contains 15,000 to 18,000 clones, approximately 45% of which appear only once. The source material was stem cell memory CD4+ T cells from blood. Every receptor here comes from a woman between 35 and 50 years old in good health.

The J gene is TRBJ1-2, the V gene TRBV7-9; 7 bases match TRBD1. Trimming at V came to 5 bases and at J to 13 bases, leaving 7 bases not matched to a gene. The CDR3 is made up of 11 amino acids. The V gene's germline CDR1 is SEHNR and CDR2 FQNEAQ (reference sequence). The CDR3 DNA reads as TGTGCCAGCAGCGTCCGGGACAGATGCACCTTC. This encodes CASSVRDRCTF.

This clone turned up a few times. V gene TRBV25-1 combines with J gene TRBJ2-7, with TRBD1 matching 10 bases. CDR1 MGHDK and CDR2 SYGVNS come from the germline V gene. The CDR3 is 14 amino acids. The trim removed 6 bases at V and 3 bases at J, leaving 5 bases unmatched. The CDR3 coding sequence is TGTGCCAGCAGGGGGACAGGGGACTTCTACGAGCAGTACTTC. Residues: CASRGTGDFYEQYF.

The chain recombines TRBV7-2 with TRBJ2-5; 8 bases agree with TRBD2. The germline CDR1 and CDR2 sequences are SGHTA and FQGNSA. V was clipped by 5 bases and J by 1 base; unmatched bases: 9. The CDR3 contains 16 residues. In DNA form, the CDR3 reads TGTGCCAGCAGCCGAAAAGTCGGGGGGGCCCAAGAGACCCAGTACTTC. Amino acids: CASSRKVGGAQETQYF.

This clone was found a few times. The chain employs TRBV6-6 and TRBJ2-7; D uncertain. The CDR3 length is 13 residues. Trimming took 5 bases from V and 5 from J, leaving 13 bases between them. Germline-derived CDR1 and CDR2 are MNHNY and SVGAGI (reference sequence). Here the CDR3 DNA reads TGTGCCAGCAGTCGAGGTAGTCGCCACGAGCAGTACTTC. It is translated as CASSRGSRHEQYF.

The CDR3 region is CASSDLSGGAYNEQFF. In DNA, the CDR3 is TGCGCCAGCAGTGACCTGTCGGGGGGGGCCTACAATGAGCAGTTCTTC. V gene TRBV10-1 combines with J gene TRBJ2-1; TRBD2 matches 8 bases. The CDR3 is made up of 16 amino acids. Trimming cost V 3 bases and J 2 bases; bases outside gene matches: 6. Looked up from germline, CDR1 is WNHNN and CDR2 is SYGVQD (reference sequence).

This clone was seen a handful of times. The CDR3 nucleotides read TGTGCCAGCACGGGACTAGCGGGAGACCTCTACGAGCAGTACTTC. It encodes CASTGLAGDLYEQYF. The chain links TRBV7-9 to TRBJ2-7; 14 bases are shared with TRBD2. The CDR3 runs 15 residues. Germline CDR1 SEHNR, CDR2 FQNEAQ (reference sequence). Unmatched junction bases numbered 5, after V lost 7 bases and J lost 3 bases.

The rearrangement uses TRBV2 and TRBJ1-1; perhaps TRBD1 as D (6 bases). V lost 7 bases, J lost 0 bases, and 18 bases lay in between. Germline loops: CDR1 SNHLY, CDR2 FYNNEI. The CDR3 contains 16 residues. This CDR3 is CASKAGALLMNTEAFF. The CDR3 nucleotides read TGTGCCAGCAAGGCAGGGGCTCTACTCATGAACACTGAAGCTTTCTTT.

The chain has TRBV6-5 and TRBJ1-5; D remains ambiguous. Deletions cut 6 bases from V and 1 base from J, with 7 bases between. CDR1 MNHEY and CDR2 SVGAGI come from the germline V gene. CDR3 size: 13 residues. For the CDR3, the DNA is TGTGCCAGCAGCCTAAACAGCAATCAGCCCCAGCATTTT. Amino acids: CASSLNSNQPQHF.

This clone was seen more than once but under ten times. As DNA, the CDR3 is TGCGCCAGCAGCCAAGATCTTAGTACCGGGGACGAGCAGTACTTC. Amino acid sequence: CASSQDLSTGDEQYF. V usage is TRBV4-3 and J usage is TRBJ2-7; D perhaps matches TRBD2 (5 bases). CDR1 and CDR2 (germline): LGHNA, YSLEER. The ends were cut back, 0 bases at V and 5 bases at J, with 14 bases in the middle. The CDR3 totals 15 residues.